The 16 T cell receptor beta chains in this list originate from one sample, sequenced in a study of T cells after yellow fever vaccination. TCRdb fed the 5' RACE reads into MiXCR, producing one record per CDR3 protein. The data show hundreds of thousands of distinct CDR3 sequences, with over 15% seen just once and roughly an eighth held by the top ten. Sequenced material: PBMCs, taken 15 days after the yellow fever booster vaccination. These receptors all come from a man between 25 and 39 years old who received the YFV17D yellow fever vaccine.

The genes are TRBV6-2 or TRBV6-3 and TRBJ2-1; either TRBD1 or TRBD2 may supply D (5 bases each). Germline CDR1 reads MNHEY; CDR2 reads SVGEGT. This CDR3 has 12 amino acids. Trimming left V 4 bases short and J 10 bases short, with 11 bases between. In DNA form, the CDR3 reads TGTGCCAGCAGTTCGACCTGGGGGGAGCAGTTCTTC. This codes for CASSSTWGEQFF.

This clonotype has more than one count but fewer than ten. The chain links TRBV7-9 to TRBJ2-4; TRBD2 is a possible D gene (6 bases). CDR3 length: 14 residues. Trimming pared 7 bases from V and 4 bases from J, leaving 14 bases between. Germline V gives CDR1 SEHNR, CDR2 FQNEAQ (reference sequence). CDR3 residues: CASNHAAGKNIQYF. As DNA, the CDR3 is TGTGCCAGCAACCACGCCGCGGGGAAAAACATTCAGTACTTC.

This clonotype was seen a few times. This chain links TRBV5-1 with TRBJ1-6, with D unclear. The CDR3 sequence is 13 residues long. Trimming took off 6 bases at V and 7 bases at J, with 11 bases between the two ends. Germline-derived CDR1 and CDR2 are SGHRS and YFSETQ. The CDR3 here is CASKGAENSPLHF. The CDR3 coding sequence is TGCGCCAGCAAGGGAGCGGAGAATTCACCCCTCCACTTT.

This clonotype was observed a few times. The chain couples TRBV23-1 to TRBJ2-7; D is perhaps TRBD2 (6 bases). TRBV23-1 belongs to the ORF category, with a function that is uncertain. Trimming left V 7 bases short and J 0 bases short, with 10 bases between. The CDR3 length is 13 residues. CDR3 region: CASNSGCSYEQYF. CDR3 nucleotide sequence: TGCGCCAGCAACAGCGGGTGCTCCTACGAGCAGTACTTC.

V and J are TRBV20-1 and TRBJ2-7, with D perhaps assigned TRBD1 or TRBD2 (5 bases each). V dropped 3 bases and J dropped 5 bases, with 20 bases sitting between them. CDR1 is DFQATT and CDR2 is SNEGSKA in the germline V gene (reference sequence). The CDR3 consists of 15 residues. DNA for the CDR3: TGCAGTGCTAGGGCCCCCGGGGCTAGGGTACACGAGCAGTACTTC. It specifies CSARAPGARVHEQYF.

A few counts support this clonotype. This chain uses TRBV20-1 with TRBJ1-5; D unclear. CDR1 is DFQATT and CDR2 is SNEGSKA in the germline V gene (reference sequence). CDR3 length: 12 residues. The V and J ends lost 6 bases and 0 bases respectively, with 6 bases between them. Written as DNA, the CDR3 is TGCAGTGCGAGGATTAGCAATCAGCCCCAGCATTTT. It is translated as CSARISNQPQHF.

This sequence joins TRBV7-9 and TRBJ2-3, with D unclear. The CDR3 extends over 15 amino acids. From germline, CDR1 is SEHNR and CDR2 FQNEAQ (reference sequence). V lost 0 bases and J 4 bases, leaving 11 bases between the germline ends. Here the CDR3 reads CASSLASPRADTQYF. The CDR3 DNA reads TGTGCCAGCAGCTTAGCGTCCCCCCGGGCAGATACGCAGTATTTT.

This clonotype was counted only a few times. This chain uses TRBV7-2 with TRBJ2-5; TRBD2 matches at 8 bases. The CDR3 loop spans 15 amino acids. In germline, CDR1 is SGHTA, CDR2 FQGNSA. Trimming cost V 5 bases and J 5 bases; bases outside gene matches: 10. CDR3 amino acids: CASSVSQAGAETQYF. DNA for the CDR3: TGTGCCAGCAGCGTCAGTCAAGCGGGGGCGGAGACCCAGTACTTC.

The rearrangement links TRBV4-3 to TRBJ2-7; D is unresolved. With 0 bases removed from V and 6 bases from J, the gap between germline ends came to 9 bases. Germline V gives CDR1 LGHNA, CDR2 YSLEER. There are 13 residues in the CDR3. The CDR3 loop reads CASSQDLKGEQYF. The CDR3 DNA follows: TGCGCCAGCAGCCAAGATCTAAAGGGCGAGCAGTACTTC.

The J gene is TRBJ2-7, the V gene TRBV20-1; a weak D match, TRBD2 (6 bases). The CDR3 sequence is 11 residues long. The V and J ends lost 4 bases and 3 bases respectively, with 7 bases between them. Germline V CDR1 and CDR2: DFQATT, SNEGSKA (reference sequence). The CDR3 coding sequence is TGCAGTGCTAAGGACTACTACGAGCAGTACTTC. Its translation is CSAKDYYEQYF.

This clonotype was observed a few times. J is TRBJ2-2 and V is TRBV20-1; D is undetermined. The CDR3 loop spans 15 amino acids. Trimming took 1 base from V and 1 from J, leaving 10 bases between them. Germline V gene sequence: CDR1 DFQATT, CDR2 SNEGSKA (reference sequence). The chain's CDR3 is CSARVGYLNTGELFF. The CDR3 DNA reads TGCAGTGCTAGAGTGGGCTACCTGAACACCGGGGAGCTGTTTTTT.

In this sample, this clonotype turned up a few times. The CDR3 spells CSAVTVEAFF. CDR3 coding DNA: TGCAGCGCTGTGACAGTGGAAGCTTTCTTT. J is TRBJ1-1 and V is TRBV29-1; TRBD1 is a possible D gene (5 bases). Trimming took off 7 bases at V and 8 bases at J, with 11 bases between the two ends. This CDR3 has 10 residues. The germline V gene encodes CDR1 SQVTM and CDR2 ANQGSEA. Variable domain in full (rest from reference TRBV29-1 and TRBJ1-1): SAVISQKPSRDICQRGTSLTIQCQVDSQVTMMFWYRQQPGQSLTLIATANQGSEATYESGFVIDKFPISRPNLTFSTLTVSNMSPEDSSIYLCSAVTVEAFFGQGTRLTVV.

This clonotype was observed many times. The gene calls are TRBV11-2 and TRBJ2-1, with no clear D. With 1 base removed from V and 6 bases from J, the gap between germline ends came to 4 bases. Per the germline V gene, CDR1 is SGHAT and CDR2 is FQNNGV. The CDR3 covers 12 residues. The chain's CDR3 is CASSLGLNEQFF. For the CDR3, the DNA is TGTGCCAGCAGCTTAGGGCTCAATGAGCAGTTCTTC.

The chain has TRBV29-1 and TRBJ2-7, with a possible D match to TRBD2 (6 bases). CDR1 SQVTM and CDR2 ANQGSEA come from the germline V gene. This CDR3 comprises 13 residues. Trimming cost V 4 bases and J 6 bases, with 16 bases left between them. CDR3 residues: CSVGFGGPSEQYF. DNA of the CDR3: TGCAGCGTTGGGTTTGGAGGGCCTAGCGAGCAGTACTTC.

Only a few counts were recorded for this clonotype. This chain connects TRBV20-1 to TRBJ2-3; D is perhaps TRBD2 (7 bases). The CDR3 sequence is 15 residues long. Trimming stripped 3 bases from V and 2 bases from J, with 15 bases between. CDR1 is DFQATT, CDR2 SNEGSKA, per germline (reference sequence). The CDR3 sequence is CSASRGAWDTDTQYF. The DNA of the CDR3 is TGCAGTGCTAGCCGGGGGGCTTGGGACACAGATACGCAGTATTTT.

This clonotype was seen a single time. The CDR3 sequence: CASSLGTRGSYEQYF. In DNA, the CDR3 is TGTGCCAGCAGTTTGGGGACTAGGGGGAGCTACGAGCAGTACTTC. The V gene is TRBV27, the J gene TRBJ2-7; 8 bases map to TRBD2. V gave up 3 bases and J gave up 3 bases; unmatched junction bases: 7. Germline V gene data show CDR1 as MNHEY and CDR2 as SMNVEV (reference sequence). This CDR3 comprises 15 residues.